This TCR beta chain was identified during a study of blood T cell repertoires in COVID-19. Study at large: From T cells, B-cell-depleted T cells, or PBMCs came the material, which was cDNA or gDNA.

Trimming took off 6 bases at V and 3 bases at J, with 11 bases between the two ends. The CDR3 is 13 residues long. Original methodology: Scientists estimated how many nucleated cells there were by amplifying reference gene primers. The table came from immunoSEQ multiplex PCR; TCRdb's copy has only in-frame clones and leaves some out. D and trimming come from the DNA, and the V and J calls and clone size come from that table. The repertoire includes about 150,000 clones, around 92% of them detected once, and less than 3% sits in the top ten. The specimen was peripheral blood. The chain links TRBV12-3 or TRBV12-4 to TRBJ1-1; no definite D call. This TCR was sampled from a man aged 55 to 70 with acute or convalescent COVID-19. The CDR3 DNA sequence: TGTGCCAGCAGAGGGAGGACGGACACTGAAGCTTTCTTT. This encodes CASRGRTDTEAFF.